The sequence of this T cell receptor (beta chain) was determined in a study of T cells in Graves' hyperthyroidism and ophthalmopathy. Overall study context: Peripheral blood draws took place at initial diagnosis, ahead of any treatment.

The source material, RNA transcripts, was used to amplify TCR beta CDR3 regions. The HTBI primer set was used in a first-round RT-PCR of the TCR CDR3. TCRdb recomputed calls from the multiplex PCR reads with MiXCR, one row per CDR3 protein. The table lists hundreds of thousands of distinct CDR3 sequences, 14% of them singletons. The table lists this clonotype with many counts. No antigen is known for it. Reasons for excluding patients were uncontrolled infection, other autoimmune disease, pregnancy or lactation. Diagnoses were established using clinical symptoms, serum thyroxine and TRAb, thyroid ultrasound and orbital computed tomography. Whole-study findings and limits: Appearing also in blood were most of the thyroid clonotypes expanded above 0.001.

The sample taken for sequencing was blood. The clonotype was recovered from a woman aged 18 to 35 with Graves' hyperthyroidism.

The CDR3 nucleotides are TGTGCCAGCAGTGAACGAGGCAGGGGTCATGAGCAGTTCTTC. Translation: CASSERGRGHEQFF. The gene calls are TRBV6-1 and TRBJ2-1, with D possibly TRBD1 on 6 matching bases. The germline V gene has CDR1 MNHNS and CDR2 SASEGT. The CDR3 has 14 amino acids. The V end was cut by 2 bases, the J end by 8 bases, with 13 bases between.